This is a list of T cell receptor beta chains from one sample in a study of T cell responses to AZD1222 COVID-19 vaccine. Repertoires were generated with immunoSEQ multiplex PCR, while TCRdb's copy carries only in-frame clones and drops some. The sample lists roughly 77,000 clones; roughly nine tenths were seen once. Source: peripheral blood, taken 28 days after the second AZD1222 dose. Every receptor here comes from an adult who received the AZD1222 COVID-19 vaccine. Both conserved end residues are part of each CDR3. The D gene is left open where the match is weak. Clone size, where shown, is once, few, many, or a class for clones that have expanded.

>-|TRBV19|-|TRBJ1-5
TGTGCCAGTAGTGGGGGACGGGAAGGCAATCAGCCCCAGCATTTT
CASSGGREGNQPQHF
>-|TRBV27|-|TRBJ1-2
TGTGCCAGCAGTTTAAACGCAGGGGCGAATTATGGCTACACCTTC
CASSLNAGANYGYTF
>-|TRBV14|TRBD1|TRBJ1-2
TGTGCCAGCAGCCAAGGCAGGGGGCCATATGGCTACACCTTC
CASSQGRGPYGYTF
>-|TRBV12-5|-|TRBJ2-1
TGTGCTAGTTTACGGGACTCCTACAATGAGCAGTTCTTC
CASLRDSYNEQFF
>-|TRBV7-2|-|TRBJ1-2
TGTGCCAGCAGCTCAAACCGGGACTTATACACCTTC
CASSSNRDLYTF
>once|TRBV30|TRBD1|TRBJ2-7
TGTGCCTGGAGCCCGGGGACAGGGTACTACGAGCAGTACTTC
CAWSPGTGYYEQYF
>-|TRBV5-4|-|TRBJ2-1
TGTGCCAGCAGCTTTCCTAGTAGCAATGAGCAGTTCTTC
CASSFPSSNEQFF
>once|TRBV7-2|-|TRBJ1-6
TGTGCCAGCAGCCTTGGGCCAAATTCACCCCTCCACTTT
CASSLGPNSPLHF
>-|TRBV5-8|-|TRBJ1-2
TGTGCCAGCAGCTTCGCCTCAGGGGCGGGTAGCTATGGCTACACCTTC
CASSFASGAGSYGYTF
>-|TRBV18|TRBD1|TRBJ1-1
TGTGCCAGCTCACCAATCCAGGGGGCTACGAACACTGAAGCTTTCTTT
CASSPIQGATNTEAFF
>-|TRBV9|-|TRBJ1-2
TGTGCCAGCACCCCAATCCAAATGAACTATGGCTACACCTTC
CASTPIQMNYGYTF
>-|TRBV18|-|TRBJ2-7
TGTGCCAGCTCACGTTCGTCAGGGTTCAACGAGCAGTACTTC
CASSRSSGFNEQYF
>-|TRBV5-5|TRBD2|TRBJ2-1
TGTGCCAGCAGCTTGGTAGCGGGAGCTTACGGTGAGCAGTTCTTC
CASSLVAGAYGEQFF
>-|TRBV20-1|-|TRBJ2-7
TGCAGTGCTAGTGCCCCTTCAGTCGAGCAGTACTTC
CSASAPSVEQYF
>-|TRBV10-3|TRBD2|TRBJ2-7
TGTGCCATCAGCGGACTAGCGGGATACCAAACCTACGAGCAGTACTTC
CAISGLAGYQTYEQYF
>-|TRBV6-2/TRBV6-3|-|TRBJ2-3
TGTGCCAGCAGCCAACCCCTGAGGGGGGAGGCAGATACGCAGTATTTT
CASSQPLRGEADTQYF
>-|TRBV9|TRBD2|TRBJ2-7
TGTGCCAGCAGCAGTACCCTAGCGGGATACGAGCAGTACTTC
CASSSTLAGYEQYF
>-|TRBV2|-|TRBJ1-2
TGTGCCAGCAGTACGGGTCGGAGCGTGGCTGGCTACACCTTC
CASSTGRSVAGYTF
>-|TRBV29-1|-|TRBJ2-7
TGCAGCGTGGTGTTCGACCGTCTTAGCGAGCAGTACTTC
CSVVFDRLSEQYF
>-|TRBV18|-|TRBJ1-1
TGTGCCAGCTCACCACCGACAGGAATCCCTGAAGCTTTCTTT
CASSPPTGIPEAFF
>once|TRBV9|-|TRBJ2-3
TGTGCCAGCAGCGTAGCAGGGAGCACAGATACGCAGTATTTT
CASSVAGSTDTQYF
>-|TRBV3-1/TRBV3-2|-|TRBJ1-5
TGTGCCAGCAGCCAAGATCTCTCTGGGGGGGGGAGGCCCCAGCATTTT
CASSQDLSGGGRPQHF
>-|TRBV19|-|TRBJ1-2
TGTGCCAGTAGTCGAGTGAACCAGGGACAACGCCTAGGCTATGGCTACACCTTC
CASSRVNQGQRLGYGYTF
>-|TRBV2|-|TRBJ1-6
TGTGCCAGCATTAAGGACAGTGGGAGATCACCCCTCCACTTT
CASIKDSGRSPLHF
>once|TRBV29-1|-|TRBJ1-1
TGCAGCGTGAGGGGGGCTAACACTGAAGCTTTCTTT
CSVRGANTEAFF
>-|TRBV6-2/TRBV6-3|-|TRBJ2-1
TGTGCCAGCAGTTCCCCCGGACCAATCCCGCCCCACAATGAGCAGTTCTTC
CASSSPGPIPPHNEQFF
>-|TRBV14|TRBD1|TRBJ1-6
TGTGCCAGCAGCCAAGATCAGGGGGCAGATTCACCCCTCCACTTT
CASSQDQGADSPLHF
>-|TRBV12-3/TRBV12-4|-|TRBJ1-2
TGTGCCAGCAGTTTCGACGGTCTCTATGGCTACACCTTC
CASSFDGLYGYTF
>-|TRBV3-1/TRBV3-2|TRBD1|TRBJ1-3
TGTGCCAGCAGCCTACAGGGGGCTGAAGCTGGAAACACCATATATTTT
CASSLQGAEAGNTIYF
>-|TRBV5-1|TRBD1|TRBJ1-1
TGCGCCAGCAGCGCCAGGGGGTATGGAGAAGCTTTCTTT
CASSARGYGEAFF
>-|TRBV19|TRBD1|TRBJ2-5
TGTGCCAGTAGTATGAACAGGGGGCGAGGAGAGACCCAGTACTTC
CASSMNRGRGETQYF
>-|TRBV5-1|TRBD2|TRBJ2-2
TGCGCCAGCAGCTCTAGCGGACCGAACACCGGGGAGCTGTTTTTT
CASSSSGPNTGELFF
>once|TRBV7-2|TRBD1|TRBJ1-4
TGTGCCAGCAGTTGGACAGGAGGCGAAAAACTGTTTTTT
CASSWTGGEKLFF
>-|TRBV4-3|TRBD2|TRBJ2-1
TGCGCCAGCAGCCTCAGTAGCGGGATTGAGTATGAGCAGTTCTTC
CASSLSSGIEYEQFF
>-|TRBV7-9|TRBD1|TRBJ1-4
TGTGCCAGCAGCCGACCGACAGGGGTGAAAGAAAAACTGTTTTTT
CASSRPTGVKEKLFF
>-|TRBV6-6|-|TRBJ1-1
TGTGCCAGCAGTTACGAGGGTTACACTGAAGCTTTCTTT
CASSYEGYTEAFF
>-|TRBV30|TRBD1|TRBJ1-1
TGTGCCTGGAGCGGACAGGACGGCACTGAAGCTTTCTTT
CAWSGQDGTEAFF
>-|TRBV28|-|TRBJ2-5
TGTGCCAGCAGTTTAATTCCGACCCAAGAGACCCAGTACTTC
CASSLIPTQETQYF
>-|TRBV29-1|-|TRBJ1-1
TGCAGCGTTGTAGAGGGGAAAGCTTTCTTT
CSVVEGKAFF
>-|TRBV5-1|-|TRBJ1-1
TGCGCCAGCACCCAAGGAGGGCGGGTTAGATACACTGAAGCTTTCTTT
CASTQGGRVRYTEAFF
>-|TRBV7-6|TRBD1|TRBJ1-1
TGTGCCAGCAGCCACGTCAGGGGGGTGAACACTGAAGCTTTCTTT
CASSHVRGVNTEAFF
>-|TRBV13|TRBD1|TRBJ1-1
TGTGCCAGCAGCTTTGGGTTACAGGGGGTTGAAGCTTTCTTT
CASSFGLQGVEAFF
>-|TRBV7-3|-|TRBJ2-2
TGTGCCAGCAGCCCTCCGAGCGGCCCTTACACCGGGGAGCTGTTTTTT
CASSPPSGPYTGELFF
>-|TRBV14|-|TRBJ2-7
TGTGCCAGCAGTCTAAAAAATACCGGGACACAAACTTTGGGCTACGAGCAGTACTTC
CASSLKNTGTQTLGYEQYF
>-|TRBV30|TRBD2|TRBJ2-3
TGTGCCTGGAGTCCTCGGTTACTAGCGGGAGGGCCCAGCACAGATACGCAGTATTTT
CAWSPRLLAGGPSTDTQYF